One sample yielded the 16 T cell receptor beta chains listed below, sequenced in a study of cytomegalovirus exposure and HLA in healthy donors. Researchers ran the PCR with 60 Vbeta and 13 Jbeta primers. Repertoires were generated with immunoSEQ multiplex PCR, while TCRdb's copy carries only in-frame clones and drops some. This sample has about 110,000 clones, with less than 80% found just once. The sequenced sample was PBMCs. All receptors derive from a man aged 55 to 69 in good health and CMV-seronegative.

In regard to this clone: The sample has other DNA sequences that encode this CDR3 too. The rearrangement links TRBV5-1 to TRBJ2-2; D gene unclear. V was clipped by 0 bases and J by 0 bases, with 6 bases between them. Germline-derived CDR1 and CDR2 are SGHRS and YFSETQ. The CDR3 consists of 15 residues. CDR3 in DNA: TGCGCCAGCAGCTTGGGAACACCGAACACCGGGGAGCTGTTTTTT. It encodes CASSLGTPNTGELFF. The whole variable domain, filled in from reference TRBV5-1 and TRBJ2-2, reads KAGVTQTPRYLIKTRGQQVTLSCSPISGHRSVSWYQQTPGQGLQFLFEYFSETQRNKGNFPGRFSGRQFSNSRSEMNVSTLELGDSALYLCASSLGTPNTGELFFGEGSRLTVL.

The chain uses TRBV10-3 and TRBJ1-3; TRBD1 matches 10 bases. CDR3 length: 15 residues. Germline CDR1 reads ENHRY; CDR2 reads SYGVKD. Losses at the gene ends were 6 bases for V and 3 bases for J; bases not matched to a gene: 5. The CDR3 DNA sequence: TGTGCCATCAGGAGACAGGGGGCTGATGGAAACACCATATATTTT. Translating it yields CAIRRQGADGNTIYF.

This sequence joins TRBV7-9 and TRBJ1-3, with D perhaps TRBD1 (5 bases). V shed 2 bases and J shed 2 bases, with 10 bases lying between them. The CDR3 runs to 15 residues. Germline CDR1 reads SEHNR; CDR2 reads FQNEAQ (reference sequence). Here the CDR3 DNA reads TGTGCCAGCAGCTTAAGGGCGGGGGCTGGAAACACCATATATTTT. This sequence encodes CASSLRAGAGNTIYF. The complete variable domain, with remaining parts taken from reference TRBV7-9 and TRBJ1-3, reads DTGVSQNPRHKITKRGQNVTFRCDPISEHNRLYWYRQTLGQGPEFLTYFQNEAQLEKSRLLSDRFSAERPKGSFSTLEIQRTEQGDSAMYLCASSLRAGAGNTIYFGEGSWLTVV.

The rearrangement uses TRBV6-6 and TRBJ1-1, with 9 bases matching TRBD1. V lost 6 bases, J lost 1 base, and 6 bases stayed unmatched. Germline V gives CDR1 MNHNY, CDR2 SVGAGI (reference sequence). The CDR3 is made up of 15 amino acids. For the CDR3, the DNA is TGTGCCAGCAGAGCACAGGGGGCCCGGAACACTGAAGCTTTCTTT. The encoded protein is CASRAQGARNTEAFF.

Only one count was recorded for this clone. The genes are TRBV7-2 and TRBJ2-3, with a tentative D call TRBD2 (6 bases). Trimming pared 5 bases from V and 0 bases from J, leaving 9 bases between. Germline V gene lookup returns CDR1 SGHTA and CDR2 FQGNSA. The CDR3 has 14 residues. The CDR3 loop reads CASSLDYSTDTQYF. DNA for the CDR3: TGTGCCAGCAGCCTGGACTATAGCACAGATACGCAGTATTTT.

The chain joins TRBV7-8 to TRBJ1-5, with D perhaps matching TRBD1 (6 bases). CDR1 and CDR2 (germline): SGHVS, FQNEAQ. V lost 3 bases to trimming and J lost 6 bases, with 9 bases between them. This CDR3 is 13 amino acids long. The CDR3 reads CASSFRGSQPQHF. Written as DNA, the CDR3 is TGTGCCAGCAGCTTCAGGGGCAGTCAGCCCCAGCATTTT. The full variable domain, rest sourced from reference TRBV7-8 and TRBJ1-5, is GAGVSQSPRYKVAKRGQDVALRCDPISGHVSLFWYQQALGQGPEFLTYFQNEAQLDKSGLPSDRFFAERPEGSVSTLKIQRTQQEDSAVYLCASSFRGSQPQHFGDGTRLSIL.

The chain employs TRBV15 and TRBJ1-3; D call uncertain. Germline assignment: CDR1 LNHNV and CDR2 YYDKDF (reference sequence). Trimming left V 7 bases short and J 0 bases short, with 13 bases between. The CDR3 is made up of 15 amino acids. The DNA for the CDR3 is TGTGCCACCAACAACCCCAGACACTCTGGAAACACCATATATTTT. Translating gives CATNNPRHSGNTIYF.

With regard to this clone: The sample holds other DNA sequences that translate to the same CDR3. V is TRBV5-5 and J is TRBJ2-1; D perhaps matches TRBD2 (6 bases). The CDR3 covers 17 residues. Per the germline V gene, CDR1 is SGHKS and CDR2 is YYEKEE (reference sequence). The germline V and J ends were trimmed by 3 bases and 1 base, with 17 bases remaining between them. The CDR3 reads CASSSGTGLSSYNEQFF. DNA of the CDR3: TGTGCCAGCAGCTCAGGGACTGGACTAAGTTCCTACAATGAGCAGTTCTTC.

This clone has just one count. The junction departs from the called germline gene at one end, perhaps through a read error. J is TRBJ2-3 and V is TRBV5-1; unclear D gene. The CDR3 has 14 residues. CDR1 is SGHRS and CDR2 is YFSETQ in the germline V gene. The CDR3 sequence: CASRLAGSTDTQYF. The CDR3 DNA follows: TGCGCCAGCAGGTTGGCAGGCTCCACAGATACGCAGTATTTT.

The chain recombines TRBV5-1 with TRBJ2-1; 8 bases match TRBD1. V was pared by 3 bases and J by 8 bases, with 10 bases of the junction left unmatched. Germline CDR1 and CDR2: SGHRS and YFSETQ. The CDR3 consists of 15 residues. CDR3 sequence reads: CASSYRQGYIHEQFF. For the CDR3, the DNA is TGCGCCAGCAGCTACCGACAGGGGTATATCCATGAGCAGTTCTTC.

V usage is TRBV6-5 and J usage is TRBJ2-3, with TRBD2 as a possible D gene (5 bases). This CDR3 is 16 amino acids long. Germline CDR1 reads MNHEY; CDR2 reads SVGAGI. Trimming cost V 0 bases and J 0 bases, with 10 bases left between them. Here the CDR3 DNA reads TGTGCCAGCAGTTACTCGGGAGCCCGAAGCACAGATACGCAGTATTTT. It specifies CASSYSGARSTDTQYF.

V gene TRBV29-1 combines with J gene TRBJ2-7; TRBD1 matches at 10 bases. Germline assignment: CDR1 SQVTM and CDR2 ANQGSEA. The CDR3 contains 14 residues. V trimming: 7 bases; J trimming: 0 bases; junction bases outside the gene matches: 6. DNA for the CDR3: TGCAGCGGCGCCGGGACAGGGGCCTCCTACGAGCAGTACTTC. Its translation: CSGAGTGASYEQYF.

V and J are TRBV4-1 and TRBJ1-3; no reliable D call. V lost 4 bases and J 1 base, leaving 20 bases between the germline ends. The CDR3 contains 18 residues. Germline V lookup: CDR1 MGHRA, CDR2 YSYEKL. Written as DNA, the CDR3 is TGCGCCAGCAGCCTCAGCTTCGGGGTAGGAGGATCTGGAAACACCATATATTTT. Its translation: CASSLSFGVGGSGNTIYF.

The rearrangement joins TRBV4-3 to TRBJ2-3; the match to TRBD1 covers 9 bases. The V segment lost 0 bases and the J segment 11 bases; nucleotides outside the gene matches: 12. Per the germline V gene, CDR1 is LGHNA and CDR2 is YSLEER. CDR3 size: 16 residues. The CDR3 protein is CASSQDPQGDRVGQYF. The CDR3 bases are TGCGCCAGCAGCCAAGATCCTCAGGGGGACAGGGTTGGGCAGTATTTT.

This chain links TRBV11-3 with TRBJ2-5; TRBD2 matches at 8 bases. Per the germline V gene, CDR1 is SGHNT and CDR2 is YENEEA. The CDR3 totals 13 residues. The trim removed 5 bases at V and 5 bases at J, leaving 4 bases unmatched. CDR3 DNA: TGTGCCAGCAGCCGTTCGGGAGGGGAGACCCAGTACTTC. As protein: CASSRSGGETQYF.

V is TRBV7-9 and J is TRBJ2-3; 10 nucleotides agree with TRBD1. This CDR3 has 15 amino acids. Germline CDR1 is SEHNR and CDR2 is FQNEAQ (reference sequence). The V segment lost 5 bases and the J segment 6 bases; nucleotides outside the gene matches: 8. The CDR3 DNA follows: TGTGCCAGCAGCCAGGGACAGGGGATCAAGGATACGCAGTATTTT. It encodes CASSQGQGIKDTQYF. Using reference TRBV7-9 and TRBJ2-3 for the parts outside the CDR3, the full variable domain is DTGVSQNPRHKITKRGQNVTFRCDPISEHNRLYWYRQTLGQGPEFLTYFQNEAQLEKSRLLSDRFSAERPKGSFSTLEIQRTEQGDSAMYLCASSQGQGIKDTQYFGPGTRLTVL.